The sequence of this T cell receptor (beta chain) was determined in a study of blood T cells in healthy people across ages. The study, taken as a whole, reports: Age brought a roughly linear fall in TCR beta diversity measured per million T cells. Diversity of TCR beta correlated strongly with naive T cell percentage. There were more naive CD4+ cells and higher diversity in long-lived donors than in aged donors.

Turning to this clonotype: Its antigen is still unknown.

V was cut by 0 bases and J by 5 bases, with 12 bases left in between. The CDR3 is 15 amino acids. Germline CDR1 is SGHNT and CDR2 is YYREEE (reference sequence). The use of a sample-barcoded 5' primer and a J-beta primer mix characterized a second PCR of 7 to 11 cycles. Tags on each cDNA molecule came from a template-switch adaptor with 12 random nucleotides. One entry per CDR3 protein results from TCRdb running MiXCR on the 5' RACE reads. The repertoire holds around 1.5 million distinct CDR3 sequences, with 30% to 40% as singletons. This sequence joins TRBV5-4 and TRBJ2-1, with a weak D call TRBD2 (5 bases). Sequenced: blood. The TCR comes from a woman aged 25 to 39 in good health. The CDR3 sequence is CASSLAPGNNNEQFF. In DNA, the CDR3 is TGTGCCAGCAGCTTGGCCCCGGGAAATAACAATGAGCAGTTCTTC.